This TCR beta chain stems from a study of blood T cell repertoires in COVID-19. Study-wide context: Whether acute or convalescent, the COVID-19 samples came from the United States, Italy and Spain. T cells, B-cell-depleted T cells, or PBMCs supplied cDNA or gDNA.

The length of the CDR3 is 14 residues. Looked up from germline, CDR1 is SGHTA and CDR2 is FQGTGA. Trimming removed 3 bases at V and 6 bases at J, with 11 bases between. Recruited during active infection, patients (from Seattle) were subsequently followed longitudinally. Comments on this clone: Other DNA sequences in the sample encode the same CDR3.

In the authors' workflow: It was from reference gene primer amplification that nucleated cell counts were estimated. Repertoires were generated with immunoSEQ multiplex PCR, while TCRdb's copy carries only in-frame clones and drops some. V, J and clone size derive from that table, while D and trimming were established from the DNA sequence. The table has some 200,000 clones, 81% seen once. This sequence was found in a woman over 75 with COVID-19, enrolled during active disease. The chain has TRBV7-3 and TRBJ2-2; weak D call: TRBD2 (7 bases). Material for sequencing was peripheral blood. The CDR3 region is CASSFGGRPGELFF. Here the CDR3 DNA reads TGTGCCAGCAGCTTCGGGGGGCGGCCCGGGGAGCTGTTTTTT.